These 2 T cell receptor beta chains originate from one sample sequenced in a study of blood T cell repertoires in COVID-19. Clones were read by immunoSEQ multiplex PCR, and TCRdb kept only the in-frame ones, dropping some. The profile shows tens of thousands of clones, less than 90% of them singletons. The sample taken for sequencing was peripheral blood. The receptors stem from a human donor in a cohort sampled during active COVID-19.

J is TRBJ1-6 and V is TRBV5-6, with D possibly being TRBD1 (6 bases). V lost 2 bases, J lost 8 bases, and 17 bases lay in between. This CDR3 is built from 16 residues. CDR1 and CDR2 (germline): SGHDT, YYEEEE. CDR3 region: CASSLFWGPGDSPLHF. The DNA for the CDR3 is TGTGCCAGCAGCTTATTTTGGGGGCCAGGGGATTCACCCCTCCACTTT.

The rearrangement uses TRBV2 and TRBJ1-5; 10 bases are a match to TRBD1. The CDR3 spans 15 residues. Per the germline V gene, CDR1 is SNHLY and CDR2 is FYNNEI. Trimming cost V 5 bases and J 3 bases; bases outside gene matches: 4. The DNA of the CDR3 is TGTGCCAGCAGTCGGGACAGGGGAAACAATCAGCCCCAGCATTTT. This encodes CASSRDRGNNQPQHF.